This T cell receptor (beta chain) stems from a study of cytotoxic CD8 clonotypes in ibrutinib-treated CLL. Overall study context: Specimens for response were gathered following a median around a year of therapy, spanning 6 to 36.

Clones were sequenced by immunoSEQ multiplex PCR, and TCRdb holds only the in-frame ones, with some missing. The sample has 150,000 to 250,000 clones, 55% to 85% seen once. TCR beta libraries used about 1.9 micrograms of genomic DNA from cryopreserved PBMCs. Germline-derived CDR1 and CDR2 are SGHVS and FNYEAQ. Germline trimming cut 5 bases from V and 4 bases from J; bases unmatched to any gene: 15. This CDR3 comprises 17 residues. The source is a human donor with chronic lymphocytic leukemia. Material: PBMCs, obtained after 24 months of ibrutinib treatment. The chain is built from TRBV7-6 and TRBJ1-2; 8 bases agree with TRBD1. CDR3 DNA: TGTGCCAGCAGCCCACCGCGGACAGGGATCCTCACCTATGGCTACACCTTC. Its translation: CASSPPRTGILTYGYTF.